Given below is one TCR beta chain in context. Its recognized antigen is unknown. Base quality data are lacking; no much larger clone is found one base away. The sample is drawn from a study of blood T cell repertoires in COVID-19 (TCRdb year 2020). With respect to the entire study: Samples covering the acute and convalescent phases of COVID-19 were provided by collaborators in the United States, Italy and Spain. Subjects who had been exposed to COVID-19, were actively infected with it, or had recovered from it provided the deeply sampled blood TCRbeta repertoires that made up the dataset. The repertoires were released in a freely available public database meant as a resource for research on the immune response to SARS-CoV-2. The samples were drawn from two sources: the first 160 participants of the ongoing ImmuneRACE study, and approximately 1,300 subjects contributed by 6 global collaborators. Where available, HLA class I and class II types were taken from metadata supplied by the sample provider and were not determined by assay-based typing. Sample metadata almost always included a de-identified subject ID, COVID-19 status, age in years and sex. The prospective study material was composed of cDNA or gDNA derived from T cells, B-cell-depleted T cells, or PBMCs. Summary of the overall study and its limitations: Clinical and demographic metadata were provided uncurated, with the amount varying by source and participant.

The junction shows trimming of 4 bases on V and 2 bases on J, plus 12 bases between the germline ends. The CDR3 contains 14 residues, cysteine and phenylalanine counted. Only the CDR3 portion is preserved as DNA: 42 bases, with reading frame beginning at the first base. According to the germline V gene, CDR1 reads SGHRS and CDR2 reads YFSETQ. TCRbeta CDR3 regions were amplified from genomic DNA by means of the immunoSEQ Assay, a bias-controlled multiplex PCR. The paper's processing steps were these. The number of nucleated cells in each sample was estimated from the amplification of reference gene primers within the assay. Sequence reads were collapsed and filtered to measure the absolute abundance of every unique TCRbeta CDR3 rearrangement. For each sample, productive Simpson clonality was calculated by taking the square root of Simpson's diversity index across productive rearrangements. Not all clones reach the TCRdb copy of this immuneACCESS table, which keeps in-frame sequences only. Checked studies attribute under half of the gap to unresolved V genes and leave the rest unexplained. V, J and clone size were drawn from that table, and D and trimming were deduced from the DNA. This sample has 380,000 or so clones in its table, and around 87% of those were observed once. The top ten clonotypes cover around 1.3% of the sample.

Enrolling through a virtual design, the prospective study's participants ranged in age from roughly 18 to 89 years and lived across 24 United States geographic areas. Cohort assignment in the prospective study relied on participant-reported clinical history from a screening survey and a study questionnaire. For ImmuneRACE Cohort 3, a participant was defined as recovered based on two consecutive negative NP/OP PCR tests, clearance by a healthcare professional, or resolution of symptoms. In the prospective study, mobile phlebotomists collected whole blood, serum and a nasopharyngeal or oropharyngeal swab from each participant. Over a roughly 2-month period, participants in the prospective study had the option of providing additional blood draws and questionnaires. Blood samples from the prospective study were shipped frozen or at room temperature prior to DNA extraction.

The sample consisted of PBMCs or T cells enriched from blood (not recorded which). The clonotype comes from a young man who had recovered from COVID-19. The chain is made from TRBV5-1 and TRBJ1-1, with the D gene call left open. The CDR3 amino acid sequence is: CASSPRSDNTEAFF. The sequenced DNA: TGCGCCAGCAGCCCTAGATCGGATAACACTGAAGCTTTCTTT.